The present TCR beta chain was sequenced within a study of monozygotic twins with inflammatory bowel disease. Study results and caveats: It was not supported that a single strong signal or clonotype was associated with IBD.

The CDR3 spans 14 residues. CDR1 and CDR2 from the germline V gene are SGHRS and YFSETQ. Note on this clonotype: Its antigen is not identified.

TCRdb reanalyzed the 5' RACE reads and collapses them to one entry per CDR3 protein, without DNA. The table lists 350,000 to 500,000 distinct CDR3 sequences, with 2% to 3% in the top ten. The sequence came from a human donor with ulcerative colitis or Crohn's disease, or a healthy co-twin of an affected twin (not recorded which). The gene calls are TRBV5-1 and TRBJ1-1; TCRdb designates TRBD1, a call that cannot be tested without DNA. Sequenced input: blood. The CDR3 here is CASSVSRGHTEAFF.